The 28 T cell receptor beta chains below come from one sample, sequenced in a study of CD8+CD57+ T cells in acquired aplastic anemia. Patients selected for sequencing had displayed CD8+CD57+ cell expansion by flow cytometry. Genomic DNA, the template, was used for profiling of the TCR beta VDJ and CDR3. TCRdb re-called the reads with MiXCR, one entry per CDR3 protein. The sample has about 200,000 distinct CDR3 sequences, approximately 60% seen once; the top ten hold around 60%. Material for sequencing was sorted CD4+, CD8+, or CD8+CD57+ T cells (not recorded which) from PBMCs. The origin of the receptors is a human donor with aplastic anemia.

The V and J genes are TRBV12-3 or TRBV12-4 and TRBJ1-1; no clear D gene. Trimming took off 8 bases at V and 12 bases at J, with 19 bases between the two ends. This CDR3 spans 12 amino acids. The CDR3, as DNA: TGTGCCAGCGGTAGACTAGGCCCCGGGTCTTTCTTT. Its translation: CASGRLGPGSFF.

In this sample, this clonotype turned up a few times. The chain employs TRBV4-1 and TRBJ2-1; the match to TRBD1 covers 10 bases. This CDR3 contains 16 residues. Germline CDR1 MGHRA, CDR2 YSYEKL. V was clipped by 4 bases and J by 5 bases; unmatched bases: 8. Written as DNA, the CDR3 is TGCGCCAGCAGCCGAGATATGGGGACAGGGGACAATGAGCAGTTCTTC. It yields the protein CASSRDMGTGDNEQFF.

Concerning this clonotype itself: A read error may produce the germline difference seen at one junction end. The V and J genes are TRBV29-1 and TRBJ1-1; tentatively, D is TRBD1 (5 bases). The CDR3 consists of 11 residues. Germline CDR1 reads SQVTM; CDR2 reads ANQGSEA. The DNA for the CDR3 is TGCGGCGTTGACAGTGTGGGTTCAGCTTTCTTT. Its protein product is CGVDSVGSAFF.

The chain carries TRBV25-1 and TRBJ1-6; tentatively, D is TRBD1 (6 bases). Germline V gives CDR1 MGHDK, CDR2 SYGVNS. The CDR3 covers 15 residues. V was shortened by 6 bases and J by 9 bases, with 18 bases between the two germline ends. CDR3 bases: TGTGCCAGCAGGGCCCCCGGGCCCAGGGGTTCACCCCTCCACTTT. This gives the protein CASRAPGPRGSPLHF.

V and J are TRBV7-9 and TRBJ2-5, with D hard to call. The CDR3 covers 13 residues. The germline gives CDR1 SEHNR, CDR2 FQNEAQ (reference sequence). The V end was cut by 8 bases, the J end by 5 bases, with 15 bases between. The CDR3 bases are TGTGCCAGCTCAAAGGGCCTAAGGGAGACCCAGTACTTC. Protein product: CASSKGLRETQYF. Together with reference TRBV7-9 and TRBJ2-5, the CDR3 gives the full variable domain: DTGVSQNPRHKITKRGQNVTFRCDPISEHNRLYWYRQTLGQGPEFLTYFQNEAQLEKSRLLSDRFSAERPKGSFSTLEIQRTEQGDSAMYLCASSKGLRETQYFGPGTRLLVL.

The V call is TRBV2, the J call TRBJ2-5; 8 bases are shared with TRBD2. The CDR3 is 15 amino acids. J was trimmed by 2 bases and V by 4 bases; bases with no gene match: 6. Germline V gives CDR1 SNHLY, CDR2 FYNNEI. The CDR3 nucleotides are TGTGCCAGCAGTGGAGGCTCTAGCGGGCAAGAGACCCAGTACTTC. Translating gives CASSGGSSGQETQYF.

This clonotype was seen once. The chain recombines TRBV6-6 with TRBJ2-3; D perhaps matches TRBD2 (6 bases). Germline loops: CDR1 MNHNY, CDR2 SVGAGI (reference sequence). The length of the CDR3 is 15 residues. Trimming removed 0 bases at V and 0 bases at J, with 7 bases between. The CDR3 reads CASSYSGGSTDTQYF. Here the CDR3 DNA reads TGTGCCAGCAGTTACTCGGGAGGAAGCACAGATACGCAGTATTTT.

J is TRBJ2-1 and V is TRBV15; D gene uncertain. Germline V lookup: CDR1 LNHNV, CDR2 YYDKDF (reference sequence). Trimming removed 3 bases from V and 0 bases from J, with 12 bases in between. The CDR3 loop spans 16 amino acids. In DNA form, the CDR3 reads TGTGCCACCAGCAGCAGATCCTGGAGCTCCTACAATGAGCAGTTCTTC. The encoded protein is CATSSRSWSSYNEQFF.

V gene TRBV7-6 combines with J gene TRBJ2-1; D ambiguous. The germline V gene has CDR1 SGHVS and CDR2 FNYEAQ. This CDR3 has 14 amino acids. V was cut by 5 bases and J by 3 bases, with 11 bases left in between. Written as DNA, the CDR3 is TGTGCCAGCAGCCCTCAGGCAGACTACAATGAGCAGTTCTTC. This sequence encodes CASSPQADYNEQFF.

The CDR3 bases are TGTGCCAGCAGTTATGGACGGGAGCAGTACTTC. This gives the protein CASSYGREQYF. The V call is TRBV7-9, the J call TRBJ2-7; D gene ambiguous. V was trimmed by 6 bases and J by 7 bases, leaving 10 bases between them. This CDR3 is built from 11 residues. Germline V gene data show CDR1 as SEHNR and CDR2 as FQNEAQ (reference sequence).

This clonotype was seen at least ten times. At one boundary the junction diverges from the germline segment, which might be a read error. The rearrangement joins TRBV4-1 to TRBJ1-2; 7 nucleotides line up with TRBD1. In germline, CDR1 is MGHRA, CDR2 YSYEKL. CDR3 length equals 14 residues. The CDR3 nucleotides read TGCGCCAGCAGCGAAGACAGGGTCCTCTATGGCTACACCTTC. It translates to CASSEDRVLYGYTF.

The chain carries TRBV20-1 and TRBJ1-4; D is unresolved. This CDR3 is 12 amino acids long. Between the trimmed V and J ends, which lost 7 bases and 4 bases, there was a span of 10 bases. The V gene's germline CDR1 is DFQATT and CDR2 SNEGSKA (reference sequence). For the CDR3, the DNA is TGCAGTGTCCCCGGGTTTAATGAAAAACTGTTTTTT. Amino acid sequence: CSVPGFNEKLFF.

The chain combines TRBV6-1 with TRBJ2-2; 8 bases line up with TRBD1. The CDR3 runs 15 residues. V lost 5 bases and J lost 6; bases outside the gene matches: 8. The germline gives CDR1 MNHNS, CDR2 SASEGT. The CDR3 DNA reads TGTGCCAGCAGTTTTACGACAGGGGACGCCGGGGAGCTGTTTTTT. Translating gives CASSFTTGDAGELFF.

In nucleotides, the CDR3 is TGTGCCACCAGCAGCTCAGTAATAGCGGGGATGGAGACCCAGTACTTC. Its protein product is CATSSSVIAGMETQYF. The chain combines TRBV15 with TRBJ2-5, with TRBD2 matching over 8 bases. The germline V gene encodes CDR1 LNHNV and CDR2 YYDKDF (reference sequence). This CDR3 region has 16 residues. J lost 5 bases, V lost 3 bases, and 11 bases had no gene match.

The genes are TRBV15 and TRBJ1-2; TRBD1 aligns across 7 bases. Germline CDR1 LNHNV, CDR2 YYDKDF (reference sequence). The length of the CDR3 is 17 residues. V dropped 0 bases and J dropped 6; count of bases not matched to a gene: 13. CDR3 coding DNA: TGTGCCACCAGCAGAGAGCTGATTAAGACAGGGAATAATGGCTACACCTTC. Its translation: CATSRELIKTGNNGYTF. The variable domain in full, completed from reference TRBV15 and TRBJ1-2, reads DAMVIQNPRYQVTQFGKPVTLSCSQTLNHNVMYWYQQKSSQAPKLLFHYYDKDFNNEADTPDNFQSRRPNTSFCFLDIRSPGLGDTAMYLCATSRELIKTGNNGYTFGSGTRLTVV.

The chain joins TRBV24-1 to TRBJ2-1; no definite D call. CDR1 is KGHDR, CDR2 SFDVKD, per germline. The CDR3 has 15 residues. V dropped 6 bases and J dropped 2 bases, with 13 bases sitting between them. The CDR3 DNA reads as TGTGCCACCAGTCCTCCGGGCAGCCCCTACAATGAGCAGTTCTTC. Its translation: CATSPPGSPYNEQFF.

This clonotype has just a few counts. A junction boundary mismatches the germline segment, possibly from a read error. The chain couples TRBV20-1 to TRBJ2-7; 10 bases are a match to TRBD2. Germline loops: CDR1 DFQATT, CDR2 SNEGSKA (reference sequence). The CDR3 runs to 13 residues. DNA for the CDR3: TGCAGTGCTCGGACCGGGACTAGCGTTATCGTGAACTTC. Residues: CSARTGTSVIVNF.

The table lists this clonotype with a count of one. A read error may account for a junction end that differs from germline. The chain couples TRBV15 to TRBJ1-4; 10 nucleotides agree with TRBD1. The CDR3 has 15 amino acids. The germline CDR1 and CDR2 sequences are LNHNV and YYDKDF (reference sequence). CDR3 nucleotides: TGTGCCACCAGCAGCGACAGGGGGCCTAGTGAAAGACTGTTTTTT. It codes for CATSSDRGPSERLFF.

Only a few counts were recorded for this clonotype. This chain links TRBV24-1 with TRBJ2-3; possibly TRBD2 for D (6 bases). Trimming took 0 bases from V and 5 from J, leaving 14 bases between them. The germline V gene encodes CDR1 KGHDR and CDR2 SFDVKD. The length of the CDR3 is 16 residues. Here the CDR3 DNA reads TGTGCCACCAGTGATTTGCAGTTCGGCGGGGTAGATACGCAGTATTTT. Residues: CATSDLQFGGVDTQYF.

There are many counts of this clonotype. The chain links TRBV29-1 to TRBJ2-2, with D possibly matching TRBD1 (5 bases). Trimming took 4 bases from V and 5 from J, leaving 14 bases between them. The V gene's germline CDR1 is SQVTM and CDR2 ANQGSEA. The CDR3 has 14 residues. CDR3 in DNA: TGCAGCGTTGTGATAGGGGCGGCGACCGGGGAGCTGTTTTTT. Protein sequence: CSVVIGAATGELFF.

CDR3 coding DNA: TGTGCCAGCAGCCAATATAGGGGGGACTATGGCTACACCTTC. Translating it yields CASSQYRGDYGYTF. The J gene is TRBJ1-2, the V gene TRBV9, with D maybe TRBD1 (6 bases). V was trimmed by 4 bases and J by 3 bases, leaving 13 bases between them. This CDR3 is 14 amino acids long. Germline V gene sequence: CDR1 SGDLS, CDR2 YYNGEE.

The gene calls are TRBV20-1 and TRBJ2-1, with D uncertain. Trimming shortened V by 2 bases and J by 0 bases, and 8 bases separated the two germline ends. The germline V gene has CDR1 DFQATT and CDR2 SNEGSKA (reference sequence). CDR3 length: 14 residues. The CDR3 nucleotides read TGCAGTGCTAGAAGGGTCCCCTCCTACAATGAGCAGTTCTTC. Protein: CSARRVPSYNEQFF.

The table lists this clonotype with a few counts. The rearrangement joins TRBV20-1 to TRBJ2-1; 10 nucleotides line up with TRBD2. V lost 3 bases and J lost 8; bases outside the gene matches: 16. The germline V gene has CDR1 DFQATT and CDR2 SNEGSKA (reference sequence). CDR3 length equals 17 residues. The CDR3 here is CSASMLAGVSRGDEQFF. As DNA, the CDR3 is TGCAGTGCTAGTATGCTAGCGGGAGTAAGTAGGGGCGATGAGCAGTTCTTC.

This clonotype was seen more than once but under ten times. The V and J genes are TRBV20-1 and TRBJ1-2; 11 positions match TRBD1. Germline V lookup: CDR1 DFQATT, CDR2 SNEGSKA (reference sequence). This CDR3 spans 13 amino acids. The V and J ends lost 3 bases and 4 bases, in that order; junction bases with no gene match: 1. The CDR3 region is CSASGTGGYGYTF. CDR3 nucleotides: TGCAGTGCTAGCGGGACAGGGGGCTATGGCTACACCTTC.

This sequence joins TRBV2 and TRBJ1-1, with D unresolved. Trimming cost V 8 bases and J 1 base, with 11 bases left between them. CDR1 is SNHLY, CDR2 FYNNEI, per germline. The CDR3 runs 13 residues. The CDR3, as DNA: TGTGCCAGCGGTACCCAGACGAACACTGAAGCTTTCTTT. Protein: CASGTQTNTEAFF.

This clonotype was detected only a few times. CDR3 amino acids: CASRFTYEQYF. The CDR3 coding sequence is TGTGCCAGCAGATTCACCTACGAGCAGTACTTC. The chain links TRBV7-2 to TRBJ2-7; D remains unclear. Per the germline V gene, CDR1 is SGHTA and CDR2 is FQGNSA. V was pared by 6 bases and J by 2 bases, with 5 bases between. The CDR3 consists of 11 residues.

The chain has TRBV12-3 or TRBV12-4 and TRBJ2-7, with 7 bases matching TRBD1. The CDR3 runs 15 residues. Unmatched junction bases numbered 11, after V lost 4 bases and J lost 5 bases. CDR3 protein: CASSSSDRLAHEQYF. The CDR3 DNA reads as TGTGCCAGCAGTTCCTCGGACAGGTTGGCCCACGAGCAGTACTTC.

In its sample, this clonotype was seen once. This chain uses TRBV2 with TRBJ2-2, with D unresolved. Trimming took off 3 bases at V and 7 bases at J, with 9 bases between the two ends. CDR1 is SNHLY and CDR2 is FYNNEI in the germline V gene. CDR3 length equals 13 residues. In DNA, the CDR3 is TGTGCCAGCAGTGAGCGAAAGGGCGGGGAGCTGTTTTTT. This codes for CASSERKGGELFF. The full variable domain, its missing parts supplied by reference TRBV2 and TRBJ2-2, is EPEVTQTPSHQVTQMGQEVILRCVPISNHLYFYWYRQILGQKVEFLVSFYNNEISEKSEIFDDQFSVERPDGSNFTLKIRSTKLEDSAMYFCASSERKGGELFFGEGSRLTVL.